This TCR beta chain was captured by sequencing in a study of blood T cell repertoires in COVID-19. Across the whole study: The samples span acute and convalescent COVID-19 from the United States, Italy and Spain. The cDNA or gDNA used as material had been derived from T cells, B-cell-depleted T cells, or PBMCs.

The CDR3 sequence is 13 residues long. Trimming at V came to 8 bases and at J to 6 bases, leaving 7 bases not matched to a gene. Germline CDR1 and CDR2: MNHEY and SMNVEV (reference sequence). This clone is a singleton in its sample. As processed by the authors: Estimates of nucleated cell counts were drawn from the amplification of reference gene primers. Sequencing was performed with immunoSEQ multiplex PCR; in TCRdb, only in-frame clones are kept and a portion is missing. From that table come the V and J calls and clone size; the DNA was used to work out D and trimming. The profile shows over 150,000 clones, roughly 78% of them singletons.

V is TRBV27 and J is TRBJ1-1, with 9 bases lining up with TRBD1. The receptor was isolated from an elderly man with acute or convalescent COVID-19. Sequencing was carried out using peripheral blood. CDR3 bases: TGTGCCAGCGGGGACAGGGAAAAAGCTGAAGCTTTCTTT. This translates into CASGDREKAEAFF.